The T cell receptor (beta chain) described here comes from a study of blood T cell repertoires in COVID-19. Study as a whole: The United States, Italy and Spain provided the acute and convalescent COVID-19 samples. Sample material is recorded as cDNA or gDNA derived from T cells, B-cell-depleted T cells, or PBMCs.

This clone appeared a single time. In the original processing: Amplification of reference gene primers was used by the study to estimate nucleated cell counts. Data came from immunoSEQ multiplex PCR; TCRdb stores just in-frame clones and leaves some out. That table is the source of V, J and clone size, and D and trimming were worked out from the DNA. The table has more than 85,000 clones, over 65% seen once. Germline CDR1 is SGHVS and CDR2 is FQNEAQ. The CDR3 is 17 residues long. The J segment lost 6 bases and the V segment lost 5 bases, leaving 15 bases of the junction unmatched. The chain joins TRBV7-8 to TRBJ2-2, with 7 bases identical to TRBD2. The source is an elderly woman with acute or convalescent COVID-19. The material sequenced was peripheral blood. The CDR3 DNA follows: TGTGCCAGCAGCCCGAAGAACGGCGGGGGTACGTCCGGGGAGCTGTTTTTT. It is translated as CASSPKNGGGTSGELFF.